Each of the 10 T cell receptor beta chains below was sequenced from the same sample in a study of OX40 agonist ivuxolimab in advanced cancers. Profiling relied on immunoSEQ multiplex PCR, and the TCRdb table lists in-frame clones only, not all of them. The sample contains tens of thousands of clones, about nine tenths of which appear only once. Material: CD4+ or CD8+ T cells sorted from blood, obtained in a trial of the OX40 agonist ivuxolimab. These receptor sequences come from an adult with an advanced solid tumor such as melanoma, head and neck, liver or kidney cancer.

This chain links TRBV19 with TRBJ1-2, with TRBD1 matching 9 bases. The germline CDR1 and CDR2 sequences are LNHDA and SQIVND (reference sequence). V dropped 10 bases and J dropped 6; count of bases not matched to a gene: 12. The CDR3 sequence is 14 residues long. CDR3 loop: CATEGGTGRNGYTF. For the CDR3, the DNA is TGTGCCACCGAGGGGGGGACAGGGAGGAATGGCTACACCTTC.

This clone was seen more than once but under ten times. The chain links TRBV7-2 to TRBJ2-7; the D is unclear. Trimming stripped 5 bases from V and 0 bases from J, with 5 bases between. Germline V gene data show CDR1 as SGHTA and CDR2 as FQGNSA. The CDR3 loop spans 12 amino acids. DNA for the CDR3: TGTGCCAGCAGCCCCTCCTCCTACGAGCAGTACTTC. Its translation: CASSPSSYEQYF.

This clone has a single count. The chain carries TRBV10-2 and TRBJ2-7, with D perhaps matching TRBD1 (5 bases). The CDR3 sequence is 12 residues long. The V end was cut by 6 bases, the J end by 5 bases, with 11 bases between. Germline values: CDR1 WSHSY, CDR2 SAAADI. The CDR3 sequence: CASSAQGDEQYF. In DNA, the CDR3 is TGCGCCAGCAGCGCTCAGGGCGACGAGCAGTACTTC.

The V and J genes are TRBV11-2 and TRBJ2-1; D ambiguous. CDR3 length: 12 amino acids. The germline V gene encodes CDR1 SGHAT and CDR2 FQNNGV. The V and J ends lost 1 base and 7 bases respectively, with 5 bases between them. Here the CDR3 reads CASSLALNEQFF. The DNA of the CDR3 is TGTGCCAGCAGCTTAGCGCTGAATGAGCAGTTCTTC.

The chain joins TRBV4-2 to TRBJ1-6; TRBD1 matches 9 bases. This CDR3 contains 15 residues. Germline CDR1 and CDR2: LGHNA and YNFKEQ. V lost 2 bases and J lost 10; bases outside the gene matches: 6. The CDR3 coding sequence is TGTGCCAGCAGCCAAACGGGACAGGGAGGGTCACCCCTCCACTTT. This encodes CASSQTGQGGSPLHF.

The chain is built from TRBV5-1 and TRBJ1-4; 11 bases agree with TRBD1. The V segment lost 1 base and the J segment 9 bases; nucleotides outside the gene matches: 8. This CDR3 contains 16 residues. Germline loops: CDR1 SGHRS, CDR2 YFSETQ. The CDR3 loop is CASSLTSGQGAQKLFF. The CDR3 nucleotides are TGCGCCAGCAGCTTGACTAGCGGACAGGGGGCCCAAAAACTGTTTTTT.

This clone turned up a few times. V and J are TRBV6-6 and TRBJ1-1; D remains unclear. Germline CDR1 and CDR2: MNHNY and SVGAGI (reference sequence). CDR3 length equals 12 residues. V lost 8 bases, J lost 6 bases, and 13 bases lay in between. In DNA form, the CDR3 reads TGTGCCAGCGGGAACGAGTCCCCTGAAGCTTTCTTT. Translation: CASGNESPEAFF.

The rearrangement joins TRBV5-1 to TRBJ1-1; a possible D gene is TRBD1 (6 bases). CDR1 is SGHRS, CDR2 YFSETQ, per germline. The CDR3 contains 14 residues. Trimming stripped 2 bases from V and 5 bases from J, with 13 bases between. The CDR3 DNA reads TGCGCCAGCAGCTTCGGGGGGCTCGGAACTGAAGCTTTCTTT. This gives the protein CASSFGGLGTEAFF. The entire variable domain, with the rest obtained from reference TRBV5-1 and TRBJ1-1, is as follows: KAGVTQTPRYLIKTRGQQVTLSCSPISGHRSVSWYQQTPGQGLQFLFEYFSETQRNKGNFPGRFSGRQFSNSRSEMNVSTLELGDSALYLCASSFGGLGTEAFFGQGTRLTVV.

The J gene is TRBJ2-1, the V gene TRBV10-1, with a possible D match to TRBD2 (5 bases). V lost 0 bases and J lost 7, with 7 bases in between. Germline CDR1 is WNHNN and CDR2 is SYGVQD (reference sequence). The CDR3 loop spans 13 amino acids. The CDR3 sequence is CASSESLANEQFF. CDR3 DNA: TGCGCCAGCAGTGAGTCATTAGCGAATGAGCAGTTCTTC.

This clone was seen a handful of times. V gene TRBV25-1 combines with J gene TRBJ1-6; D not resolved. The CDR3 consists of 15 residues. The V gene lost 1 base and the J gene lost 6 bases, with 10 bases spanning the gap. CDR1 and CDR2 from the germline V gene are MGHDK and SYGVNS. The CDR3 DNA sequence: TGTGCCAGCAGTGAATTCGACGGCTCTAATTCACCCCTCCACTTT. It encodes CASSEFDGSNSPLHF.